Described below is a single T cell receptor beta chain sequence and its context. Authors' processing steps: Counts of nucleated cells, estimated from reference gene primer amplification, were obtained. Only in-frame clones appear in the TCRdb table, and some are missing; sequencing was by immunoSEQ multiplex PCR. For V, J and clone size, that table is used; D and trimming come from the DNA. Among 500,000 to 600,000 clones, roughly nine tenths were seen once, and the ten largest hold roughly 8.3%. Those enrolled in Seattle joined during active infection and were followed longitudinally afterward. Per the germline V gene, CDR1 is WSHSY and CDR2 is SAAADI. V dropped 2 bases and J dropped 0 bases, with 14 bases sitting between them. The CDR3 loop spans 17 amino acids. This sample was included in a study of blood T cell repertoires in COVID-19. Across the study: From T cells, B-cell-depleted T cells, or PBMCs came the material, which was cDNA or gDNA.

The source of this sequence is a woman in her forties or fifties with COVID-19, enrolled during active disease. Sequenced sample: peripheral blood. This chain links TRBV10-2 with TRBJ2-4, with D possibly matching TRBD2 (6 bases). CDR3 coding DNA: TGCGCCAGCAGTGAGCCGGCACCGGAGGGAGCCAAAAACATTCAGTACTTC. This codes for CASSEPAPEGAKNIQYF.